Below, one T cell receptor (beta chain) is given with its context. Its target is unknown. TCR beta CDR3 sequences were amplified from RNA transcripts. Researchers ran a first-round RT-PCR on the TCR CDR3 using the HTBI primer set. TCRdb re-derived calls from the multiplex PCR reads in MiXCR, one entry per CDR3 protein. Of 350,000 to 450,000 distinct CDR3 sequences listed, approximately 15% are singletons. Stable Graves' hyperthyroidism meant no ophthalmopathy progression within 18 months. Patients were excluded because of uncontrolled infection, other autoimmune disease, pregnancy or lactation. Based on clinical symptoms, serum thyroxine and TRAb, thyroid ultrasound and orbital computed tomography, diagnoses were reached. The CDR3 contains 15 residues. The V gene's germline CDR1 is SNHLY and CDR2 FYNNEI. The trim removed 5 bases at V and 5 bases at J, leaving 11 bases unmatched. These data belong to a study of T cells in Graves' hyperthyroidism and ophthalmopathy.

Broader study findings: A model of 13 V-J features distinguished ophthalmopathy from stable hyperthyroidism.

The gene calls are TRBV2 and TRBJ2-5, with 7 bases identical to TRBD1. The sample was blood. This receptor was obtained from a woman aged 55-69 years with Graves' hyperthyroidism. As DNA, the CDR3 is TGTGCCAGCAGTCCCCCCGGGACAGTGTTGGAGACCCAGTACTTC. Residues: CASSPPGTVLETQYF.